These T cell receptor beta chains were read from a single sample in a study of blood T cell repertoires in COVID-19. Some clones are missing from TCRdb's copy, which holds only in-frame ones; the method was immunoSEQ multiplex PCR. The table lists a few hundred thousand clones, 80% to 90% of them singletons. Sequencing used PBMCs or T cells enriched from blood (not recorded which). These receptors originate from a woman aged 40 to 50 who had been exposed to COVID-19. Each CDR3 is given with its conserved first and last residue. D genes are given only for firm matches. Some rows have no size entry. The others give once, few or many, or a class for an expanded clone.

>NA|TRBJ2-7|TRBV29-1|once
TGCAGCGTTGACGGTATCGACGAGCAGTACTTC
CSVDGIDEQYF
>NA|TRBJ1-1|TRBV18|NA
TGTGCCAGCTCACCACCTGGGAGGGGCCCCGCGGGAGCTGAAGCTTTCTTT
CASSPPGRGPAGAEAFF
>NA|TRBJ2-1|TRBV10-3|once
TGTGCCATCAGTGAGGCAGGGAAGAATGAGCAGTTCTTC
CAISEAGKNEQFF
>NA|TRBJ2-7|TRBV18|once
TGTGCCAGCTCACCACCGGCCAGCTACGAGCAGTACTTC
CASSPPASYEQYF
>NA|TRBJ2-7|TRBV18|NA
TGTGCCAGCTCAGCCCCAGGGGCCTACGAGCAGTACTTC
CASSAPGAYEQYF
>NA|TRBJ2-3|TRBV28|NA
TGTGCCAGCAGTTTCCCCAGTACAGGGATCGCAGATACGCAGTATTTT
CASSFPSTGIADTQYF
>TRBD1|TRBJ1-5|TRBV23-1|NA
TGCGCCAGCAGAAAAAAGGACAGGGGGCGGATAGGAAATCAGCCCCAGCATTTT
CASRKKDRGRIGNQPQHF
>TRBD1|TRBJ1-1|TRBV27|NA
TGTGCCAGCAGTTCATCAGGGGGGGACACTGAAGCTTTCTTT
CASSSSGGDTEAFF
>NA|TRBJ1-3|TRBV10-3|NA
TGCGCCATTGGCGGGGCGAGGAACACCATATATTTT
CAIGGARNTIYF
>NA|TRBJ1-3|TRBV20-1|NA
TGCAGTGCTAGTCGGGATACAGGGCCTGGAAACACCATATATTTT
CSASRDTGPGNTIYF
>TRBD2|TRBJ2-1|TRBV24-1|many
TGTGCCACCAGTGATCGGACACTAGCGGGTAACAATGAGCAGTTCTTC
CATSDRTLAGNNEQFF
>TRBD2|TRBJ2-1|TRBV9|NA
TGTGCCAGCAGCCCCCGGGAGGGGAATGAGCAGTTCTTC
CASSPREGNEQFF
>NA|TRBJ2-2|TRBV3-1/TRBV3-2|NA
TGTGCCAGCAGTCAACAAACCGGGGAGCTGTTTTTT
CASSQQTGELFF
>NA|TRBJ1-1|TRBV4-3|NA
TGCGCCAGCAGCCAAGTGTTGGGGGGTAAAACTGAAGCTTTCTTT
CASSQVLGGKTEAFF
>NA|TRBJ1-1|TRBV24-1|NA
TGTGCCACCAGTGCCTCAACAGGCCCGATCACTGAAGCTTTCTTT
CATSASTGPITEAFF
>TRBD1|TRBJ1-1|TRBV19|NA
TGTGCCAGTAGTATCGGACAGGGAGAGAACACTGAAGCTTTCTTT
CASSIGQGENTEAFF
>NA|TRBJ1-5|TRBV12-3/TRBV12-4|NA
TGTGCCAGCATTACAGGGTTGGGGCAGCCCCAGCATTTT
CASITGLGQPQHF
>NA|TRBJ2-5|TRBV9|NA
TGTGCCAGCAGCGCGCGGGGACTGCGGGGGCTAGAGACCCAGTACTTC
CASSARGLRGLETQYF
>TRBD2|TRBJ2-3|TRBV2|NA
TGTGCCAGCAGTGAGGCGCTAGCGGGGGTTGATACGCAGTATTTT
CASSEALAGVDTQYF
>TRBD1|TRBJ2-5|TRBV7-2|once
TGTGCCAGCAGCCCGTACCCCAGGGGGAAGAGGGGAGAGACCCAGTACTTC
CASSPYPRGKRGETQYF
>TRBD2|TRBJ2-1|TRBV18|NA
TGTGCCAGCTCACCGTCCGCGGGGGGGCTCTACAATGAGCAGTTCTTC
CASSPSAGGLYNEQFF
>TRBD1|TRBJ1-1|TRBV5-1|NA
TGTGCCAGCAGCTCGGGACAGCCGAACACTGAAGCTTTCTTT
CASSSGQPNTEAFF
>TRBD1|TRBJ2-7|TRBV2|NA
TGTGCCAGCAGTAGGGACAGGAAGAACGAGCAGTACTTC
CASSRDRKNEQYF
>TRBD1|TRBJ1-4|TRBV7-9|NA
TGTGCCAGCAGCTTTCGGACAGGGGGCGAAAAACTGTTTTTT
CASSFRTGGEKLFF
>NA|TRBJ1-1|TRBV28|NA
TGTGCCAGCACCCCCGGAGGGGCAGGGAACACTGAAGCTTTCTTT
CASTPGGAGNTEAFF
>TRBD1|TRBJ1-4|TRBV29-1|NA
TGCAGCGTTGAAGAGGTTGAACAGGGGGGGGTTAATGAAAAACTGTTTTTT
CSVEEVEQGGVNEKLFF
>TRBD1|TRBJ1-1|TRBV29-1|NA
TGCAGCGTTGAGGGAGTCCCGGGACAGCGTTTTATGAACACTGAAGCTTTCTTT
CSVEGVPGQRFMNTEAFF
>NA|TRBJ1-2|TRBV27|NA
TGTGCCAGCAGCCTTGACAGAACTCTTGGCTACACCTTC
CASSLDRTLGYTF
>NA|TRBJ1-2|TRBV27|NA
TGTGCCAGCAACCCCCGGGGAACAGGGCCTTATGGCTACACCTTC
CASNPRGTGPYGYTF
>TRBD1|TRBJ2-1|TRBV4-1|NA
TGCGCCAGCAGCCAACCATACCGGGACAGAGACAATGAGCAGTTCTTC
CASSQPYRDRDNEQFF
>NA|TRBJ2-2|TRBV27|few
TGTGCCAGCAGTTTCGCAGTCAACACCGGGGAGCTGTTTTTT
CASSFAVNTGELFF
>NA|TRBJ1-4|TRBV15|NA
TGTGCCACCAGCAGAGACTTGGGCAGGGATGAAAAACTGTTTTTT
CATSRDLGRDEKLFF
>TRBD1|TRBJ1-2|TRBV2|NA
TGTGCCAGCAGGGGGGAAACGGGACAGGGTTCCTATAACTATGGCTACACCTTC
CASRGETGQGSYNYGYTF